This TCR beta chain was observed in a study of PD-L1 blockade in urothelial cancer. About the study: Patients' atezolizumab regimen, 1,200 mg intravenously every 3 weeks, began around 2014. Patients with male sex and bladder-origin urothelial cancer accounted for twenty-five of 29 enrolled. Samples came from 3 weeks, at the second dose, and 6 weeks into treatment.

To note about this clone: Other nucleotide sequences from this sample produce the same CDR3.

The time point: pretreatment peripheral blood. Every patient provided from 1 to 8 samples, collected pretreatment and on-treatment. Sequencing used immunoSEQ multiplex PCR; TCRdb keeps in-frame clones, though not all of them. The repertoire includes tens of thousands of clones, 81% of them detected once, and 3.2% sits in the top ten. CDR1 is SQVTM, CDR2 ANQGSEA, per germline. Between the trimmed V and J ends, which lost 8 bases and 7 bases, there was a span of 14 bases. The length of the CDR3 is 12 residues. The J gene is TRBJ1-4, the V gene TRBV29-1; weak D call: TRBD1 (5 bases). The sequencing used PBMCs, collected around atezolizumab (anti-PD-L1) treatment. The sequence was obtained from a man between 65 and 80 years old with urothelial cancer. The CDR3 DNA reads TGCAGCATACAAGGGGCGTTTGAAAAACTGTTTTTT. Amino acid sequence: CSIQGAFEKLFF.